Listed below are T cell receptor beta chains from one sample, sequenced in a study of T cell changes during pregnancy in multiple sclerosis. Sequenced by immunoSEQ multiplex PCR; TCRdb stores in-frame clones only, minus some. The sample has approximately 44,000 clones, 85% to 90% seen once. Specimen: CD4+ T cells from peripheral blood mononuclear cells, collected in the first trimester of pregnancy. These receptors all come from a female donor with multiple sclerosis, enrolled in a pregnancy study. CDR3s include the opening cysteine and the closing phenylalanine or tryptophan. A D gene is named only where the DNA matches it firmly. Only part of the rows carry a size: once, few, many, or a class if the clone is expanded.

TRBD1 . TRBJ2-5 TRBV7-3 TGTGCCAGCAGCGTAAACTCAGGGGGCAAAGGAGAGACCCAGTACTTC CASSVNSGGKGETQYF
TRBD2 . TRBJ2-1 TRBV5-1 TGCGCCAGCAGCTTGGATAGCAGCGGGAGGTCCTACAATGAGCAGTTCTTC CASSLDSSGRSYNEQFF
TRBD1 . TRBJ2-2 TRBV19 TGTGCCAGCCGGGACAGGGGTACAACCGGGGAGCTGTTTTTT CASRDRGTTGELFF
. . TRBJ1-4 TRBV6-6 TGTGCCAGCATTAAGAACAGTCAAAATGAAAAACTGTTTTTT CASIKNSQNEKLFF
TRBD2 once TRBJ2-5 TRBV5-4 TGTGCCAGCAGCTTCCCGACTAGCGGAGTGGCACAAGAGACCCAGTACTTC CASSFPTSGVAQETQYF
TRBD1 once TRBJ2-7 TRBV12-5 TGTGCTAGTGGTTTGGGACCCCGGGACAGGGGATACGAGCAGTACTTC CASGLGPRDRGYEQYF
TRBD1 . TRBJ1-2 TRBV6-6 TGTGCCAGCAGCCCGACAGGGGATGGCTACACCTTC CASSPTGDGYTF
TRBD1 . TRBJ1-1 TRBV7-9 TGTGCCAGCAGCTTAACAGGGGTGAACACTGAAGCTTTCTTT CASSLTGVNTEAFF
. . TRBJ1-1 TRBV27 TGTGCCAGCAGTTTCCGCGGGCCCGCTGAAGCTTTCTTT CASSFRGPAEAFF
. . TRBJ2-2 TRBV5-1 TGCGCCAGCAGCAGCGTCAGGGCGAACACCGGGGAGCTGTTTTTT CASSSVRANTGELFF
TRBD1 once TRBJ2-7 TRBV19 TGTGCCACCCAGGGGGAACCGGGGCCCTACGAGCAGTACTTC CATQGEPGPYEQYF
. . TRBJ2-7 TRBV29-1 TGCAGCGTTGATACAGGGAGCAGAGGGATTTCCTACGAGCAGTACTTC CSVDTGSRGISYEQYF
TRBD2 . TRBJ2-7 TRBV27 TGTGCCAGCAGCCCCCGGACTAGCGGGACCTACGAGCAGTACTTC CASSPRTSGTYEQYF
TRBD1 . TRBJ2-3 TRBV12-5 TGTGCTAGTGGTTTGGTAAGGGACAGGGGATCGGATACGCAGTATTTT CASGLVRDRGSDTQYF
. . TRBJ2-5 TRBV5-1 TGCGCCAGCAGCTTGGCGGCAGGGCAAGAAGAGACCCAGTACTTC CASSLAAGQEETQYF
TRBD1 . TRBJ1-4 TRBV5-1 TGCGCCAGCAGTAGGACAGGGGCAACTAATGAAAAACTGTTTTTT CASSRTGATNEKLFF
. . TRBJ1-4 TRBV18 TGTGCCAGCTCAGCAGGGTCGGCTAATGAAAAACTGTTTTTT CASSAGSANEKLFF
. once TRBJ2-7 TRBV19 TGTGCCAGTAGCCCCGGAGCCTACGAGCAGTACTTC CASSPGAYEQYF
TRBD1 . TRBJ1-5 TRBV19 TGTGCCAGTAGTATAGGCCCCCGGACAGGGTTTCAGCCCCAGCATTTT CASSIGPRTGFQPQHF
TRBD2 . TRBJ2-2 TRBV5-1 TGCGCCAGCAGCTTGAGGACTAGCGGGACGGCAGCCGGGGAGCTGTTTTTT CASSLRTSGTAAGELFF
TRBD1 once TRBJ1-5 TRBV28 TGTGCCAGCAGTTCCCGAGACAGGGTCAATCAGCCCCAGCATTTT CASSSRDRVNQPQHF
. . TRBJ2-2 TRBV11-2 TGTGCCAGCAGCTTAGTGGGGCTACCTGAGAACACCGGGGAGCTGTTTTTT CASSLVGLPENTGELFF
TRBD1 . TRBJ2-7 TRBV6-6 TGTGCCAGCAAGGACAGGGGAGGGAACGAGCAGTACTTC CASKDRGGNEQYF
TRBD2 . TRBJ2-3 TRBV30 TGTGCCTGGAGACTAGCGGGAGGGCCAGATACGCAGTATTTT CAWRLAGGPDTQYF
TRBD2 once TRBJ2-1 TRBV7-8 TGTGCCAGCAGCTTCAGGACTAGCGGGACCCGCAATGAGCAGTTCTTC CASSFRTSGTRNEQFF
. once TRBJ1-5 TRBV15 TGTGCCACCAGCAGGAGGACAGTGGATCAGCCCCAGCATTTT CATSRRTVDQPQHF
TRBD2 . TRBJ2-1 TRBV9 TGTGCCAGCAGCGTAGCTAGCGGGATCCACAATGAGCAGTTCTTC CASSVASGIHNEQFF
TRBD1 . TRBJ1-2 TRBV2 TGTGCCAGCAAGGAGACAGGGGGCTTCGGTGGCTACACCTTC CASKETGGFGGYTF
. . TRBJ2-1 TRBV4-3 TGCGCCAGCAGCCAAGTAGCCTACAATGAGCAGTTCTTC CASSQVAYNEQFF
. . TRBJ2-7 TRBV7-2 TGTGCCAGCAGCAGTAGCAGTGGCTACGAGCAGTACTTC CASSSSSGYEQYF
TRBD1 . TRBJ1-1 TRBV14 TGTGCCAGCAGCCAAGTGGGACAGGGGGAAGCTTTCTTT CASSQVGQGEAFF
TRBD1 . TRBJ1-5 TRBV19 TGTGCCAGTAGTCCCGAGGACAGGGGAGGCAATCAGCCCCAGCATTTT CASSPEDRGGNQPQHF
TRBD2 . TRBJ2-1 TRBV7-2 TGTGCCAGCAGCCGACTAGCGGGAGCTTATGAGCAGTTCTTC CASSRLAGAYEQFF
TRBD1 . TRBJ2-6 TRBV6-5 TGTGCCAGCAGTAACAGGGGTGTGGGGGCCAACGTCCTGACTTTC CASSNRGVGANVLTF
. . TRBJ2-5 TRBV5-1 TGCGCCAGCAGCTTGGATTACACCCCAGATCCCCAGTACTTC CASSLDYTPDPQYF
TRBD1 . TRBJ1-5 TRBV6-5 TGTGCCAGCAGGGGGGGACAGGGGGACAATCAGCCCCAGCATTTT CASRGGQGDNQPQHF